The 5 T cell receptor beta chains reported below all come from one sample, sequenced in a study of PD-1 blockade in classical Hodgkin lymphoma. Generated by immunoSEQ multiplex PCR, the TCRdb table keeps only in-frame clones and is missing some. The sample includes some 13,000 clones, roughly 80% of them seen just once. Autologous stem cell transplantation was followed by relapse in every patient, and brentuximab vedotin exposure varied. The sample consisted of peripheral blood mononuclear cells (PBMCs), taken at baseline. The receptors originated from a human donor with classical Hodgkin lymphoma.

The chain couples TRBV2 to TRBJ2-3, with 14 bases identical to TRBD2. In germline, CDR1 is SNHLY, CDR2 FYNNEI. The V segment lost 6 bases and the J segment 8 bases; nucleotides outside the gene matches: 13. This CDR3 has 17 residues. CDR3 bases: TGTGCCAGCAGCCGACACCAGGGACTAGCGGGAGTAGGTACGCAGTATTTT. It specifies CASSRHQGLAGVGTQYF.

This clone was seen a few times. CDR3 in amino acids: CASSRDQSSYNEQFF. The CDR3 nucleotides are TGTGCCAGCAGTCGGGACCAAAGCTCCTACAATGAGCAGTTCTTC. The genes are TRBV6-5 and TRBJ2-1; D may match TRBD1 or TRBD2 (5 bases each). Germline CDR1 MNHEY, CDR2 SVGAGI. The CDR3 spans 15 residues. The V end lost 5 bases, the J end lost 0 bases, and 11 bases lay between the germline ends.

This clone was observed a few times. V is TRBV7-6 and J is TRBJ2-2, with 8 bases matching TRBD1. CDR1 SGHVS and CDR2 FNYEAQ come from the germline V gene. Trimming removed 3 bases from V and 5 bases from J; junction bases left unmatched: 5. The CDR3 has 15 amino acids. CDR3 DNA: TGTGCCAGCAGCTTGAGGACAGGGTCTACCGGGGAGCTGTTTTTT. It encodes CASSLRTGSTGELFF.

This chain joins TRBV11-2 and TRBJ2-5; unclear D gene. V lost 2 bases and J lost 5, with 12 bases in between. The CDR3 is 14 amino acids. Germline V gene data show CDR1 as SGHAT and CDR2 as FQNNGV. CDR3 sequence (DNA): TGTGCCAGCAGCTTACTCGGCGGTGAGGAGACCCAGTACTTC. Its protein is CASSLLGGEETQYF. Complete variable domain (other parts from reference TRBV11-2 and TRBJ2-5): EAGVAQSPRYKIIEKRQSVAFWCNPISGHATLYWYQQILGQGPKLLIQFQNNGVVDDSQLPKDRFSAERLKGVDSTLKIQPAKLEDSAVYLCASSLLGGEETQYFGPGTRLLVL.

This chain joins TRBV29-1 and TRBJ2-7, with 9 bases identical to TRBD2. Per germline, CDR1 SQVTM and CDR2 ANQGSEA. The CDR3 is 15 amino acids. Losses at the gene ends were 5 bases for V and 5 bases for J; bases not matched to a gene: 13. The CDR3 here is CSVIDREPSGNEQYF. Here the CDR3 DNA reads TGCAGCGTTATTGACAGGGAGCCTAGCGGGAACGAGCAGTACTTC.